This T cell receptor (beta chain) was sequenced during a study of T cell repertoires in cytomegalovirus infection. The wider study: Alongside well-studied HLA-B-restricted CMV epitopes, recently identified HLA-C-restricted CMV epitopes were also used. Signatures in public TCR beta sequences pointed to both CMV infection and matching HLA type. Study-wide results and caveats: Dominating the ex vivo response were TCR beta clonotypes that were CMV-specific and HLA-C-restricted. The study identified carriers of CMV plus the relevant HLA from cumulative public TCR beta family frequency.

TCRdb re-called the reads with MiXCR, one entry per CDR3 protein. This sample has roughly 500,000 distinct CDR3 sequences; roughly a third occur once, and the top ten carry around a sixth. Per germline, CDR1 SGHAT and CDR2 FQNNGV. Trimming took off 1 base at V and 7 bases at J, with 5 bases between the two ends. CDR3 length: 13 residues. Note on this clonotype: Antigen specificity is unknown.

This chain connects TRBV11-2 to TRBJ2-6; D gene unclear. The source is a human donor in good health (CMV status not recorded). Some clones in this sample may be carry-over from other donors' samples. The source was cultured PBMCs, collected from culture after CMV antigen stimulation. For the CDR3, the DNA is TGTGCCAGCAGCTTAGTAATAGCCAACGTCCTGACTTTC. Protein sequence: CASSLVIANVLTF.